Shown below are 2 T cell receptor beta chains from a single sample sequenced in a study of T cells in Graves' hyperthyroidism and ophthalmopathy. It was RNA transcripts that yielded the amplified TCR beta CDR3 regions. HTBI primers were used for first-round RT-PCR of the TCR CDR3. A single record per CDR3 protein comes from TCRdb applying MiXCR to the multiplex PCR reads. The repertoire holds 690,000 or so distinct CDR3 sequences, with 15% to 20% as singletons. Specimen: blood. The receptor set was obtained from a woman in her forties or fifties with Graves' hyperthyroidism that later progressed to Graves' ophthalmopathy.

This clonotype was observed at least ten times. The gene calls are TRBV18 and TRBJ2-1; D may be TRBD1 or TRBD2 (6 bases each). Looked up from germline, CDR1 is KGHSH and CDR2 is LQKENI. The CDR3 consists of 15 residues. Trimming pared 5 bases from V and 4 bases from J, leaving 15 bases between. For the CDR3, the DNA is TGTGCCAGCTCAGCACAGGGAGGTGGGTACAATGAGCAGTTCTTC. Translation gives CASSAQGGGYNEQFF.

This clonotype was detected a few times. V is TRBV7-3 and J is TRBJ1-6; D is possibly TRBD1 (5 bases). The V end lost 1 base, the J end lost 10 bases, and 11 bases lay between the germline ends. The CDR3 has 14 amino acids. CDR1 SGHTA and CDR2 FQGTGA come from the germline V gene. The CDR3 DNA follows: TGTGCCAGCAGCTTAAAAGGGGTAGGGTCACCCCTCCACTTT. This encodes CASSLKGVGSPLHF.